This T cell receptor (beta chain) was sequenced for a study of post-analysis software for immune sequencing data. Whole-study findings and limits: Controls showed lower frequencies than patients for five TRBV segments, and TRBV5-6, TRBV5-1 and TRBV20-1 were among these.

The authors incorporated unique molecular identifiers into the TCR beta cDNA libraries. Researchers reported some 500,000 cDNA molecules coming from roughly 1 to 10 million T cells. TCRdb called the PCR reads again in MiXCR, with one record for every CDR3 protein. The sample holds about 200,000 distinct CDR3 sequences, over 25% seen once. This clonotype was counted at least ten times. The antigen is unknown. The CDR3 is 14 amino acids. Trimming took 4 bases from V and 5 from J, leaving 13 bases between them. Germline assignment: CDR1 MGHRA and CDR2 YSYEKL. This clonotype originated in a girl younger than 18 with multiple sclerosis. The chain couples TRBV4-1 to TRBJ2-3; tentative D call: TRBD2 (6 bases). The sequenced sample consisted of blood. CDR3 in amino acids: CASSLRGSGDTQYF. Here the CDR3 DNA reads TGCGCCAGCAGCCTGCGGGGCAGTGGAGATACGCAGTATTTT.